Presented here are 18 T cell receptor beta chains from one specimen sequenced in a study of regulatory T cells in long-lasting Graves disease. CDR3 regions were amplified by Arm-PCR using iRepertoire HTBI primers to build TCR beta libraries. TCRdb passed the multiplex PCR reads through MiXCR, listing each CDR3 protein once. The table lists under 800,000 distinct CDR3 sequences, roughly 15% of them singletons. The time point here: newly diagnosed GD, antithyroid drugs for less than 3 months. Scientists built the TCR library using RNA that was extracted from PBMCs. These records were also assigned to another study, of T cells in Graves' hyperthyroidism and ophthalmopathy.

Sequencing was performed on peripheral blood mononuclear cells (PBMCs), taken at new diagnosis, from a patient treated with antithyroid drugs. These receptors all come from a woman aged 25 to 45 with Graves disease.

Note on this clonotype: This may come from a read error, since a much larger clone is one base off. The chain recombines TRBV6-1 with TRBJ2-3; tentatively, D is TRBD2 (6 bases). Trimming took off 7 bases at V and 3 bases at J, with 14 bases between the two ends. The CDR3 extends over 14 amino acids. Germline loops: CDR1 MNHNS, CDR2 SASEGT. The CDR3 is CASTSWRETDTQYF. The CDR3, as DNA: TGTGCCAGCACCTCCTGGAGGGAGACAGATACGCAGTATTTT.

This clonotype appeared many times. The chain carries TRBV28 and TRBJ2-5; D gene uncertain. The germline V gene has CDR1 MDHEN and CDR2 SYDVKM. V was pared by 8 bases and J by 0 bases, with 13 bases between. There are 14 residues in the CDR3. This CDR3 reads CASSVSPYQETQYF. CDR3 bases: TGTGCCAGCTCGGTCTCCCCGTACCAAGAGACCCAGTACTTC.

This clonotype was counted a few times. The CDR3 bases are TGTGCCAGCAGCCAAGCCCTTGGTGAAAAACTGTTTTTT. Protein sequence: CASSQALGEKLFF. The chain is built from TRBV14 and TRBJ1-4, with no clear D. The V gene lost 1 base and the J gene lost 7 bases, with 7 bases spanning the gap. Germline loops: CDR1 SGHDN, CDR2 FVKESK. The CDR3 sequence is 13 residues long.

This clonotype was found many times. This chain joins TRBV5-1 and TRBJ2-7; 7 bases match TRBD1. V was clipped by 4 bases and J by 3 bases; unmatched bases: 7. The germline gives CDR1 SGHRS, CDR2 YFSETQ. The CDR3 consists of 14 residues. The CDR3 is CASSLRTGDYEQYF. DNA of the CDR3: TGCGCCAGCAGCCTAAGAACAGGGGACTACGAGCAGTACTTC. The complete variable domain, with remaining parts taken from reference TRBV5-1 and TRBJ2-7, reads KAGVTQTPRYLIKTRGQQVTLSCSPISGHRSVSWYQQTPGQGLQFLFEYFSETQRNKGNFPGRFSGRQFSNSRSEMNVSTLELGDSALYLCASSLRTGDYEQYFGPGTRLTVT.

V gene TRBV5-1 combines with J gene TRBJ2-3; no firm D call. The CDR3 length is 13 residues. The V gene's germline CDR1 is SGHRS and CDR2 YFSETQ. V was shortened by 6 bases and J by 2 bases, with 10 bases between the two germline ends. CDR3 sequence (DNA): TGCGCCAGCACAAAGTTTGCCACAGATACGCAGTATTTT. Protein product: CASTKFATDTQYF.

This clonotype was counted ten times or more. The chain carries TRBV12-3 or TRBV12-4 and TRBJ2-7; 9 bases are a match to TRBD1. The CDR3 covers 16 residues. Losses at the gene ends were 0 bases for V and 5 bases for J; bases not matched to a gene: 8. The CDR3 DNA follows: TGTGCCAGCAGTTTAGCGCCGGGACAGGGAGCGGACGAGCAGTACTTC. Translating gives CASSLAPGQGADEQYF.

Ten or more counts support this clonotype. V usage is TRBV6-2 or TRBV6-3 and J usage is TRBJ2-1; 8 nucleotides match TRBD1. J gave up 4 bases and V 5 bases, and 7 bases lay outside the gene matches. Germline CDR1 reads MNHEY; CDR2 reads SVGEGT. This CDR3 has 15 residues. The DNA of the CDR3 is TGTGCCAGCAGTCAGCAGGGGGCAGCTTACAATGAGCAGTTCTTC. Protein product: CASSQQGAAYNEQFF.

This clonotype has more than one count but fewer than ten. This rearrangement joins TRBV4-1 to TRBJ2-3; D remains ambiguous. The CDR3 is 13 amino acids. V dropped 1 base and J dropped 8 bases, with 10 bases sitting between them. In germline, CDR1 is MGHRA, CDR2 YSYEKL. CDR3 nucleotide sequence: TGCGCCAGCAGCCAAGTCTTAACTGGTACGCAGTATTTT. This translates into CASSQVLTGTQYF.

With regard to this clonotype: Sequence at one end of the junction differs from germline and may be a read error. The chain carries TRBV24-1 and TRBJ2-1; a weak D match, TRBD1 (5 bases). The length of the CDR3 is 15 residues. Germline V gene lookup returns CDR1 KGHDR and CDR2 SFDVKD. The chain's CDR3 is CATSDTLKGYNEQSF. In DNA form, the CDR3 reads TGTGCCACCAGTGATACCCTCAAGGGGTACAATGAGCAGTCCTTC.

This clonotype was observed many times. The V gene is TRBV28, the J gene TRBJ2-1; possible D gene TRBD1, 6 bases. Looked up from germline, CDR1 is MDHEN and CDR2 is SYDVKM. V was cut by 1 base and J by 0 bases, with 10 bases left in between. The CDR3 loop spans 16 amino acids. Here the CDR3 reads CASSLLRGSSYNEQFF. Here the CDR3 DNA reads TGTGCCAGCAGTTTATTGAGGGGGAGCTCCTACAATGAGCAGTTCTTC.

There are many counts of this clonotype. The J gene is TRBJ2-7, the V gene TRBV7-9; 8 positions agree with TRBD1. The CDR3 is 16 residues long. V lost 0 bases to trimming and J lost 7 bases; unmatched junction nucleotides: 11. Germline CDR1 reads SEHNR; CDR2 reads FQNEAQ (reference sequence). In nucleotides, the CDR3 is TGTGCCAGCAGCTTAGCGCTGGCAGGGGGCTTAGGAGAGCAGTACTTC. Amino acid sequence: CASSLALAGGLGEQYF. Drawing the rest from reference TRBV7-9 and TRBJ2-7, the complete variable domain is DTGVSQNPRHKITKRGQNVTFRCDPISEHNRLYWYRQTLGQGPEFLTYFQNEAQLEKSRLLSDRFSAERPKGSFSTLEIQRTEQGDSAMYLCASSLALAGGLGEQYFGPGTRLTVT.

This clonotype was counted only a few times. Without the conserved terminal phenylalanine or tryptophan, this CDR3 likely stems from a read error. The chain employs TRBV9 and TRBJ1-1, with D uncertain. This CDR3 region has 13 residues. CDR1 is SGDLS and CDR2 is YYNGEE in the germline V gene. The ends were cut back, 1 base at V and 0 bases at J, with 4 bases in the middle. The CDR3 reads CASSVSLNTEAFS. CDR3 sequence (DNA): TGTGCCAGCAGCGTAAGCCTGAACACTGAAGCTTTCTCT.

This clonotype appeared a single time. The rearrangement uses TRBV6-2 or TRBV6-3 and TRBJ1-1; tentatively, D is TRBD1 (5 bases). This CDR3 is built from 17 residues. The germline V gene has CDR1 MNHEY and CDR2 SVGEGT. The V end was cut by 5 bases, the J end by 3 bases, with 22 bases between. The CDR3: CASSDRRERGRYTEAFF. The CDR3 bases are TGTGCCAGCAGTGACCGTAGGGAGAGGGGAAGGTACACTGAAGCTTTCTTT.

In its sample, this clonotype was seen many times. The chain has TRBV28 and TRBJ1-6; D unresolved. This CDR3 comprises 14 residues. The germline gives CDR1 MDHEN, CDR2 SYDVKM. V was shortened by 2 bases and J by 9 bases, with 11 bases between the two germline ends. The CDR3 protein is CASSLGQPSSPLHF. CDR3 nucleotides: TGTGCCAGCAGTTTAGGGCAGCCCAGTTCACCCCTCCACTTT. The full variable domain, completed using reference TRBV28 and TRBJ1-6, is DVKVTQSSRYLVKRTGEKVFLECVQDMDHENMFWYRQDPGLGLRLIYFSYDVKMKEKGDIPEGYSVSREKKERFSLILESASTNQTSMYLCASSLGQPSSPLHFGNGTRLTVT.

The chain carries TRBV5-1 and TRBJ2-1; 7 bases fit TRBD2. Germline assignment: CDR1 SGHRS and CDR2 YFSETQ. CDR3 length: 14 amino acids. Losses at the gene ends were 6 bases for V and 5 bases for J; bases not matched to a gene: 8. CDR3 sequence (DNA): TGCGCCAGCAACGCGGGAGAGGATAACAATGAGCAGTTCTTC. Encoded protein: CASNAGEDNNEQFF.

This clonotype was observed a handful of times. The chain joins TRBV6-1 to TRBJ1-1; 10 positions agree with TRBD1. This CDR3 region has 15 residues. Germline V gene sequence: CDR1 MNHNS, CDR2 SASEGT. The J segment lost 1 base and the V segment lost 9 bases, leaving 8 bases of the junction unmatched. The CDR3 reads CASCFGTGANTEAFF. The CDR3 DNA reads TGTGCCAGTTGCTTCGGGACAGGGGCGAACACTGAAGCTTTCTTT.

Only a few counts were recorded for this clonotype. This chain links TRBV15 with TRBJ2-5; 9 nucleotides align to TRBD1. The CDR3 is 16 amino acids. Trimming cost V 0 bases and J 5 bases; bases outside gene matches: 7. Germline lookup yields CDR1 LNHNV and CDR2 YYDKDF (reference sequence). The CDR3 region has the DNA TGTGCCACCAGCAGAGACGTTATGGGGACAGGGGAGACCCAGTACTTC. Translation: CATSRDVMGTGETQYF.

The chain joins TRBV4-1 to TRBJ2-2; 11 nucleotides line up with TRBD2. The CDR3 consists of 19 residues. CDR1 and CDR2 (germline): MGHRA, YSYEKL. J gave up 7 bases and V 1 base, and 14 bases lay outside the gene matches. The CDR3 spells CASSQVLITSGSHDGELFF. The CDR3 DNA sequence: TGCGCCAGCAGCCAAGTCCTCATCACTAGCGGGAGTCACGACGGGGAGCTGTTTTTT.